A selection of T cell receptor beta chains follows, all from one sample in a study of control samples from healthy donors and cancer patients. The protocol was immunoSEQ multiplex PCR, while the TCRdb copy is restricted to in-frame clones and leaves out a portion. The table lists 85,000 to 95,000 clones, 88% of them singletons. Material for sequencing was blood. These receptors were taken from a woman in her 70s in good health. The CDR3 runs from the conserved cysteine through the conserved F or W. The order of the fields is D gene, J gene, clone size, V gene, CDR3 DNA, CDR3 protein. A D gene is named only where the DNA matches it firmly. Size is omitted from some rows. Given values are once, few, many or a class for expanded clones.

>.|TRBJ1-4|.|TRBV21-1
TGTGCCAGCAGCAAAGCAGGGACAGGGGGAATTTCAACTAATGAAAAACTGTTTTTT
CASSKAGTGGISTNEKLFF
>TRBD1|TRBJ2-7|.|TRBV5-4
TGTGCCAGCAGCCCACTACAGGGGATGCCTACGGAGCAGTACTTC
CASSPLQGMPTEQYF
>.|TRBJ1-1|.|TRBV2
TGTGCCAGCAGTGAGGGGTTGGGGGCAAGGACTGAAGCTTTCTTT
CASSEGLGARTEAFF
>.|TRBJ2-2|few|TRBV7-8
TGTGCCAGCAGCTCCCCAAGACAGCGCACCGGGGAGCTGTTTTTT
CASSSPRQRTGELFF
>.|TRBJ2-5|.|TRBV4-1
TGCGCCAGCAGCCAAGATGAGGTCGGGACCCAGTACTTC
CASSQDEVGTQYF
>.|TRBJ1-4|.|TRBV7-2
TGTGCCAGCAGCTTAGTCAGTCCGTCGGGAGAAAAACTGTTTTTT
CASSLVSPSGEKLFF
>TRBD2|TRBJ2-5|.|TRBV5-4
TGTGCCAGCAGCTTTCGCCGGGGAGCGGGAGGTCCTCGAGAGACCCAGTACTTC
CASSFRRGAGGPRETQYF
>.|TRBJ2-4|.|TRBV4-1
TGCGCCAGCAGCCAAGTTCGGGACCGAGCCAAAAACATTCAGTACTTC
CASSQVRDRAKNIQYF
>.|TRBJ1-1|.|TRBV10-3
TGTGCCATCAACCCTGATCCGGGGGCTGAAGCTTTCTTT
CAINPDPGAEAFF
>TRBD1|TRBJ2-7|.|TRBV19
TGTGCCAGTAGTAGGTTCCAGGACAGGGGTCTCCGGGTCTACGAGCAGTACTTC
CASSRFQDRGLRVYEQYF
>TRBD2|TRBJ2-7|.|TRBV5-1
TGCGCCAGCAGCCAAGGGAGCGGGAGTAGCGACGAGCAGTACTTC
CASSQGSGSSDEQYF
>.|TRBJ1-2|few|TRBV7-2
TGTGCCAGCAGTGACAGTAACTATGGCTACACCTTC
CASSDSNYGYTF
>.|TRBJ1-1|.|TRBV19
TGTGCCAGTAGTGTCGGACGGAACACTGAAGCTTTCTTT
CASSVGRNTEAFF
>.|TRBJ1-1|.|TRBV6-2/TRBV6-3
TGTGCCAGCAGTGACTGGGGTCGGACTGAAGCTTTCTTT
CASSDWGRTEAFF
>.|TRBJ2-5|.|TRBV30
TGTGCCTGGAGTCCAGGGGATCGTGGGCAAGAGACCCAGTACTTC
CAWSPGDRGQETQYF
>.|TRBJ2-1|.|TRBV6-2/TRBV6-3
TGTGCCAGCAGCCCCCCCGGAGGAGCACGTCCCATTTACAATGAGCAGTTCTTC
CASSPPGGARPIYNEQFF
>.|TRBJ1-1|few|TRBV5-8
TGTGCCAGCAGCTTGCTACCTGGGAACACTGAAGCTTTCTTT
CASSLLPGNTEAFF
>.|TRBJ1-2|.|TRBV30
TGTGCCTGGAGTCCTCAGGGGAATGGCTACACCTTC
CAWSPQGNGYTF
>.|TRBJ1-1|.|TRBV3-1/TRBV3-2
TGTGCCAGCAGCCCGACGGTGAACACTGAAGCTTTCTTT
CASSPTVNTEAFF
>.|TRBJ1-1|.|TRBV5-1
TGCGCCAGCAGCTTAGACAGGTTGAACACTGAAGCTTTCTTT
CASSLDRLNTEAFF
>.|TRBJ1-4|.|TRBV5-5
TGTGCCAGCAGCCTCCGAGGGACCCTTAATGAAAAACTGTTTTTT
CASSLRGTLNEKLFF
>TRBD2|TRBJ2-1|once|TRBV20-1
TGCAGTGCTAGTGGGAGCGGGACTAGCGGTCCCTACAATGAGCAGTTCTTC
CSASGSGTSGPYNEQFF
>.|TRBJ1-1|once|TRBV6-2/TRBV6-3
TGTGCCAGCAGCAGGAGTGATACTGAAGCTTTCTTT
CASSRSDTEAFF
>.|TRBJ2-5|.|TRBV9
TGTGCCAGCAGCGTGTTGGGGGATTCCCAAGAGACCCAGTACTTC
CASSVLGDSQETQYF
>.|TRBJ1-6|once|TRBV10-2
TGCGCCAGCAGTGTAGGAAATTCACCCCTCCACTTT
CASSVGNSPLHF
>.|TRBJ1-5|.|TRBV2
TGTGCCAGCAGTGAGCTAGACAGTGATTATCAGCCCCAGCATTTT
CASSELDSDYQPQHF
>.|TRBJ1-2|.|TRBV25-1
TGTGCCAGCAGTGAAGGGGGCCGGGGCTACACCTTC
CASSEGGRGYTF
>.|TRBJ2-7|.|TRBV3-1/TRBV3-2
TGTGCCAGCAGCCTAGGGGCAGGGGCCTACGAGCAGTACTTC
CASSLGAGAYEQYF
>TRBD1|TRBJ2-7|.|TRBV4-1
TGCGCCAGCAGCGATGGGACAGGGGTCAACGAGCAGTACTTC
CASSDGTGVNEQYF
>.|TRBJ2-1|.|TRBV7-2
TGTGCCAGCAGCGCGGGGAGCTCCTACAATGAGCAGTTCTTC
CASSAGSSYNEQFF
>.|TRBJ2-2|.|TRBV6-5
TGTGCCAGCAGTTACGGGGTTTCTGGCACCGGGGAGCTGTTTTTT
CASSYGVSGTGELFF
>TRBD2|TRBJ2-6|.|TRBV30
TGTGCCTGGAGTTCGGGGGGGTTAAGCTCTGGGGCCAACGTCCTGACTTTC
CAWSSGGLSSGANVLTF
>.|TRBJ2-7|.|TRBV29-1
TGCAGCGTTCGGGTGAAGGACAGAATCTACGAGCAGTACTTC
CSVRVKDRIYEQYF
>TRBD1|TRBJ2-7|few|TRBV5-4
TGTGCCAGCAGCCTTCCGGGACAGGCTTCCTACGAGCAGTACTTC
CASSLPGQASYEQYF
>TRBD1|TRBJ1-6|.|TRBV19
TGTGCCAGTGAGGGACAGGCGAAAAATTCACCCCTCCACTTT
CASEGQAKNSPLHF
>.|TRBJ1-6|.|TRBV5-8
TGTGCCAGCAGCAGTTCCGGTTGGAGGTCGGGCTCACCCCTCCACTTT
CASSSSGWRSGSPLHF
>.|TRBJ1-1|.|TRBV7-2
TGTGCCAGCAGCTTAGATCGGGGGAGCACTGAAGCTTTCTTT
CASSLDRGSTEAFF
>TRBD1|TRBJ1-1|few|TRBV19
TGTGCCAGTAGTATTAGGACAGGGCCCACTGAAGCTTTCTTT
CASSIRTGPTEAFF
>TRBD1|TRBJ1-4|.|TRBV6-5
TGTGCCAGCAGTTTCGGACAGGGAAGAGAAAAACTGTTTTTT
CASSFGQGREKLFF
>.|TRBJ2-7|.|TRBV9
TGTGCCAGCAGCTATCGGGAGACCTCCTACGAGCAGTACTTC
CASSYRETSYEQYF
>.|TRBJ2-5|.|TRBV9
TGTGCCAGCAGCGTTTCGCCAGGGGAGACCCAGTACTTC
CASSVSPGETQYF
>TRBD1|TRBJ1-6|.|TRBV6-5
TGTGCCAGCAATCAGGGGGCGAATTCACCCCTCCACTTT
CASNQGANSPLHF
>.|TRBJ1-1|.|TRBV13
TGTGCCAGCCAATTAAGTGACAGCTCGAACACTGAAGCTTTCTTT
CASQLSDSSNTEAFF
>TRBD2|TRBJ2-3|.|TRBV15
TGTGCCATCCCGGCGGGAGGGCCTCATACGCAGTATTTT
CAIPAGGPHTQYF
>TRBD1|TRBJ1-2|.|TRBV11-2
TGTGCCAGCAGCTTTTGGATCCGGGACAGGGGGCATGGCTATGGCTACACCTTC
CASSFWIRDRGHGYGYTF
>.|TRBJ2-7|.|TRBV7-3
TGTGCCAGCAGCAGACAGGGAGGTCCCTACGAGCAGTACTTC
CASSRQGGPYEQYF
>.|TRBJ1-1|.|TRBV24-1
TGTGCCACCGGCGACAGAGACACTGAAGCTTTCTTT
CATGDRDTEAFF
>.|TRBJ2-2|.|TRBV5-6
TGTGCCAGCAGCTTGTGGACTATTCAGACCGGGGAGCTGTTTTTT
CASSLWTIQTGELFF
>.|TRBJ1-4|.|TRBV21-1
TGTGCCAGCAGCAAAGTATACAGGGTAGATGAAAAACTGTTTTTT
CASSKVYRVDEKLFF
>.|TRBJ2-1|.|TRBV20-1
TGCAGTGCTAATGGAGGCCATGAGCAGTTCTTC
CSANGGHEQFF